The clone carrying this T cell receptor beta chain was recorded only once. Its antigen is undetermined. This may arise from a read error, as a much more abundant clone is one base away. The data are from a study of neurological immune-mediated disorders. Study outcomes and limitations: It was HTLV-1-associated myelopathy that showed the most TCR clonal expansion, while multiple sclerosis showed the least, falling below healthy controls. Clinical and MRI features did not associate with the cluster found in multiple sclerosis patients.

5'RACE generated cDNA with 10-nucleotide random UMIs. Via MiXCR, TCRdb re-called the 5' RACE reads, giving one row per CDR3 protein. The repertoire includes 50,000 to 80,000 distinct CDR3 sequences, 3.4% of them detected once, and approximately 3.7% sits in the top ten. The CDR3 has 15 amino acids. The V gene lost 3 bases and the J gene lost 5 bases, with 16 bases spanning the gap. The germline CDR1 and CDR2 sequences are SEHNR and FQNEAQ (reference sequence). The receptor was derived from a man between 40 and 49 years old with multiple sclerosis. The source material was PBMCs. The chain joins TRBV7-9 to TRBJ1-2; D remains ambiguous. CDR3: CASSFEGTASYGYTF. The CDR3 coding sequence is TGTGCCAGCAGCTTCGAAGGAACAGCTTCTTATGGCTACACCTTC. Full variable domain (missing parts from reference TRBV7-9 and TRBJ1-2): DTGVSQNPRHKITKRGQNVTFRCDPISEHNRLYWYRQTLGQGPEFLTYFQNEAQLEKSRLLSDRFSAERPKGSFSTLEIQRTEQGDSAMYLCASSFEGTASYGYTFGSGTRLTVV.